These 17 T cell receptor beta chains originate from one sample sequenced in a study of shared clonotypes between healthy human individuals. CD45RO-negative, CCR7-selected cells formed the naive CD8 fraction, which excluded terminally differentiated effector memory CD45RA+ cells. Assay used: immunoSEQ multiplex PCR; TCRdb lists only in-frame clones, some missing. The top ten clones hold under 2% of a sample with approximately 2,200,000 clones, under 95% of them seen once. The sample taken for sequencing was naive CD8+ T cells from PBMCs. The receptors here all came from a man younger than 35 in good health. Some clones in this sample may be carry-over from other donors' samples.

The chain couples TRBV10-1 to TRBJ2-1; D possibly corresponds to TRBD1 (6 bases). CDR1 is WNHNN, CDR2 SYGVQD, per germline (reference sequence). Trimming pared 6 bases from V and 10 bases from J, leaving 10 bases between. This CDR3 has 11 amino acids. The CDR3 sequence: CASRQGREQFF. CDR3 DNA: TGCGCCAGCAGACAGGGAAGGGAGCAGTTCTTC.

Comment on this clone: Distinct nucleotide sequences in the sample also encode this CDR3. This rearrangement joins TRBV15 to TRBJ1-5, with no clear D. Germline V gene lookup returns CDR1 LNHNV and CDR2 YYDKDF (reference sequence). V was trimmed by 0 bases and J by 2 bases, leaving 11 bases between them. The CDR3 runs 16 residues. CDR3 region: CATSRDLGWGNQPQHF. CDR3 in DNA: TGTGCCACCAGCAGAGATCTCGGCTGGGGCAATCAGCCCCAGCATTTT.

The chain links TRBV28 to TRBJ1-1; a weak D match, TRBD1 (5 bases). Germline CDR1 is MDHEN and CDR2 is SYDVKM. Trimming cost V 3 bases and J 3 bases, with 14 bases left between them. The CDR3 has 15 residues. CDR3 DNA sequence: TGTGCCAGCAGTTTGCAGGGTTTTATAGACACTGAAGCTTTCTTT. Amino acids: CASSLQGFIDTEAFF.

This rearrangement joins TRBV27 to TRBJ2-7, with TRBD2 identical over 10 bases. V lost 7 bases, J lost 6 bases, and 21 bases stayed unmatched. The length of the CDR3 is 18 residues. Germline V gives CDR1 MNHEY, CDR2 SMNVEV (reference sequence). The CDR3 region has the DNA TGTGCCAGCAACCCCTGGGGGCTAGCGGGAGAAGGGTTACGCGAGCAGTACTTC. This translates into CASNPWGLAGEGLREQYF.

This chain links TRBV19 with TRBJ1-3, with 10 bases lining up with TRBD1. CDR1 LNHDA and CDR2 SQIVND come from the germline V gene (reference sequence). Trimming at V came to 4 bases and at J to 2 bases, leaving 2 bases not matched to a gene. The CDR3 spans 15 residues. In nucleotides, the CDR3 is TGTGCCAGTAGTAGCGACAGGGGGCCTGGAAACACCATATATTTT. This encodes CASSSDRGPGNTIYF. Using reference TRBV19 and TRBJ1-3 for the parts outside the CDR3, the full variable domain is DGGITQSPKYLFRKEGQNVTLSCEQNLNHDAMYWYRQDPGQGLRLIYYSQIVNDFQKGDIAEGYSVSREKKESFPLTVTSAQKNPTAFYLCASSSDRGPGNTIYFGEGSWLTVV.

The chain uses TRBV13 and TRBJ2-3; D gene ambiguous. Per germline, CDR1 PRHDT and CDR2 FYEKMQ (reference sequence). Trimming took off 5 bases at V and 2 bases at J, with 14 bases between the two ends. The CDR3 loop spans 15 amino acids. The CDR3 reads CASSSLGPLTDTQYF. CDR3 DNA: TGTGCCAGCAGCAGTCTCGGGCCCCTCACAGATACGCAGTATTTT. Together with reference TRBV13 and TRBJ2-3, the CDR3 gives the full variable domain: AAGVIQSPRHLIKEKRETATLKCYPIPRHDTVYWYQQGPGQDPQFLISFYEKMQSDKGSIPDRFSAQQFSDYHSELNMSSLELGDSALYFCASSSLGPLTDTQYFGPGTRLTVL.

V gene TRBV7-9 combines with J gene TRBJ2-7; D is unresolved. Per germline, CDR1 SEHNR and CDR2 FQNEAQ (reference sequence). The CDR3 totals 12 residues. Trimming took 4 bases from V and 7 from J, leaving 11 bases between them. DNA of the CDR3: TGTGCCAGCAGCTCCCTATCCCCGGAGCAGTACTTC. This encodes CASSSLSPEQYF.

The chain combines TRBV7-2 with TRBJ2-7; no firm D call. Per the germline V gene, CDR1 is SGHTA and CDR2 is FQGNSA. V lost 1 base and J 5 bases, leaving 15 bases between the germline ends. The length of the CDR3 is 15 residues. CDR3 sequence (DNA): TGTGCCAGCAGCTTAGGGCACAATCGGATCGACGAGCAGTACTTC. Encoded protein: CASSLGHNRIDEQYF.

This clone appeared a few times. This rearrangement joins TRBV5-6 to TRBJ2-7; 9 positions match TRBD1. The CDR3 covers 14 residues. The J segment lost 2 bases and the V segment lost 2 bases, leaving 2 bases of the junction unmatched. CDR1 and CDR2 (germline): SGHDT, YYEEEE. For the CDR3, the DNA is TGTGCCAGCAGCTTCGGGACAGGGCCCTACGAGCAGTACTTC. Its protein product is CASSFGTGPYEQYF.

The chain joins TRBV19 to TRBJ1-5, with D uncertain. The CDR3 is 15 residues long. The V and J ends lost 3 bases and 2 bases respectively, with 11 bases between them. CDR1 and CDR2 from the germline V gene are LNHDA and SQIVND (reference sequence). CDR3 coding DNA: TGTGCCAGTAGTATTTTCGGCTGGGGCAATCAGCCCCAGCATTTT. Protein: CASSIFGWGNQPQHF.

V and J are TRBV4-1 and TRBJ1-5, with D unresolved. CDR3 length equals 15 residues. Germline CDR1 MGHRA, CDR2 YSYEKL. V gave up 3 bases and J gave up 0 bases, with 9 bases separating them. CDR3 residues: CASSQQSYSNQPQHF. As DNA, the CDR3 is TGCGCCAGCAGCCAGCAGTCGTATAGCAATCAGCCCCAGCATTTT.

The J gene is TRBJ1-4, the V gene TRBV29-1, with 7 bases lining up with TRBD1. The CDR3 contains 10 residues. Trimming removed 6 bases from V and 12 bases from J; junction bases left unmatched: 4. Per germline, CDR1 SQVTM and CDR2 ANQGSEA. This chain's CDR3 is CSVGTGELFF. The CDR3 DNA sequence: TGCAGCGTCGGTACAGGGGAACTGTTTTTT.

CDR3 DNA sequence: TGTGCCCTGCGTAGGAGGGGGTCGGGCTACGAGCAGTACTTC. This codes for CALRRRGSGYEQYF. The rearrangement joins TRBV30 to TRBJ2-5; perhaps D is TRBD1 or TRBD2 (6 bases each). The end of the DNA fits TRBJ2-7 better, so the J call may be wrong. Germline V lookup: CDR1 GTSNPN, CDR2 SVGIG (reference sequence). This CDR3 spans 14 amino acids.

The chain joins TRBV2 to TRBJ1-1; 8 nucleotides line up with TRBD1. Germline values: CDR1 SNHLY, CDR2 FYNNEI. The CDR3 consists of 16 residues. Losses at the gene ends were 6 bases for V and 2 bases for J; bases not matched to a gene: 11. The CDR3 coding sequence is TGTGCCAGCAGCACGGGACAGGTGCGGGACAACACTGAAGCTTTCTTT. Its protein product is CASSTGQVRDNTEAFF.

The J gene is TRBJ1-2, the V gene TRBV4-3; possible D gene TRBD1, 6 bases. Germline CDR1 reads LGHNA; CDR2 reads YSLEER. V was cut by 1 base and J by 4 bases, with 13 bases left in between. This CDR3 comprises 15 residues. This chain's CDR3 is CASSQAFETGYGYTF. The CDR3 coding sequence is TGCGCCAGCAGCCAAGCATTTGAGACAGGCTATGGCTACACCTTC.

The CDR3 DNA is TGTGCCAGCAGCCGTCTCACAGGGTTGGCCTCTCACACTGAAGCTTTCTTT. Translation gives CASSRLTGLASHTEAFF. The chain is built from TRBV4-2 and TRBJ1-1; D is perhaps TRBD1 (6 bases). Trimming shortened V by 4 bases and J by 3 bases, and 21 bases separated the two germline ends. The CDR3 loop spans 17 amino acids. From germline, CDR1 is LGHNA and CDR2 YNFKEQ.

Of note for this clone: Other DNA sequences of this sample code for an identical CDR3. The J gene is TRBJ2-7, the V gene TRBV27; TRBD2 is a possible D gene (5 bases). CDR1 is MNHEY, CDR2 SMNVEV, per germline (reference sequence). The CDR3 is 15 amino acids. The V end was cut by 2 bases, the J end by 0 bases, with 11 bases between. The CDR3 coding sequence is TGTGCCAGCAGTTTACTGGCGGGCAGCTCCTACGAGCAGTACTTC. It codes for CASSLLAGSSYEQYF.